The 18 T cell receptor beta chains below were found in one sample sequenced in a study of T-cell reconstitution after alpha-beta-depleted transplantation in children. Researchers prepared the TCRbeta library using unique molecular identifiers, the study reports. Via MiXCR, TCRdb re-called the PCR reads, giving one row per CDR3 protein. The sample records roughly 340,000 distinct CDR3 sequences, 15% to 20% being singletons. The input for sequencing was PBMCs, mostly from graft donor cells, taken 360 days after TCRalphabeta/CD19-depleted stem cell transplant. All receptors derive from a male patient aged 2-10 years who had a stem cell transplant for acute lymphoblastic leukemia, so the T cells may come from the graft donor.

This chain connects TRBV3-1 to TRBJ1-1; D gene uncertain. The germline V gene has CDR1 LGHDT and CDR2 YNNKEL (reference sequence). Trimming removed 0 bases at V and 1 base at J, with 9 bases between. This CDR3 is built from 15 residues. CDR3 bases: TGTGCCAGCAGCCAAGATAGGCCGTGGAACACTGAAGCTTTCTTT. Translating gives CASSQDRPWNTEAFF.

J is TRBJ2-2 and V is TRBV20-1, with D hard to call. CDR1 and CDR2 (germline): DFQATT, SNEGSKA (reference sequence). This CDR3 has 11 residues. V lost 4 bases, J lost 5 bases, and 5 bases lay in between. CDR3 residues: CSATLTGELFF. In DNA form, the CDR3 reads TGCAGTGCTACCCTAACCGGGGAGCTGTTTTTT.

This clonotype was counted a few times. This chain joins TRBV29-1 and TRBJ2-1; weak D call: TRBD1 (5 bases). The CDR3 runs 13 residues. In germline, CDR1 is SQVTM, CDR2 ANQGSEA. With 6 bases removed from V and 0 bases from J, the gap between germline ends came to 9 bases. The CDR3 DNA reads TGCAGCGTAGTAGGGGCCTCCTACAATGAGCAGTTCTTC. Protein: CSVVGASYNEQFF.

CDR3 nucleotides: TGCGCCAGCAGCCATGTACAGGGGGCAACTAATGAAAAACTGTTTTTT. This sequence encodes CASSHVQGATNEKLFF. This chain joins TRBV4-1 and TRBJ1-4, with TRBD1 matching over 8 bases. Germline loops: CDR1 MGHRA, CDR2 YSYEKL. CDR3 size: 16 residues. With 3 bases clipped from V and 0 bases from J, the junction kept 3 bases outside the gene matches.

In this sample, this clonotype turned up a few times. This sequence joins TRBV29-1 and TRBJ2-5, with a weak D call TRBD2 (5 bases). This CDR3 region has 12 residues. Germline values: CDR1 SQVTM, CDR2 ANQGSEA. Between the trimmed V and J ends, which lost 4 bases and 1 base, there was a span of 7 bases. As DNA, the CDR3 is TGCAGCGTTGCACTAGGCCAAGAGACCCAGTACTTC. Its translation is CSVALGQETQYF.

In this sample, this clonotype turned up a few times. V is TRBV28 and J is TRBJ2-7; tentative D call: TRBD1 (6 bases). The length of the CDR3 is 15 residues. Deletions cut 5 bases from V and 3 bases from J, with 17 bases between. Germline CDR1 and CDR2: MDHEN and SYDVKM. CDR3 amino acids: CASSTRANRVYEQYF. CDR3 bases: TGTGCCAGCAGTACGAGGGCAAACAGGGTCTACGAGCAGTACTTC.

This clonotype was seen ten or more times. The CDR3 protein is CAISRQGVADTQYF. CDR3 bases: TGTGCCATCAGTCGACAGGGGGTCGCAGATACGCAGTATTTT. The rearrangement uses TRBV10-3 and TRBJ2-3, with 9 bases aligning to TRBD1. V shed 5 bases, J shed 4 bases, and the junction held 4 bases outside the gene matches. The V gene's germline CDR1 is ENHRY and CDR2 SYGVKD. There are 14 residues in the CDR3.

This clonotype was seen many times. The chain is built from TRBV20-1 and TRBJ1-1; D ambiguous. Trimming removed 6 bases from V and 4 bases from J, with 21 bases in between. The CDR3 has 15 residues. CDR1 and CDR2 from the germline V gene are DFQATT and SNEGSKA (reference sequence). In DNA, the CDR3 is TGCAGTGCCCCATTTCTGGGGAGAGGGAGCACTGAAGCTTTCTTT. Amino acids: CSAPFLGRGSTEAFF.

The chain has TRBV20-1 and TRBJ2-7; TRBD2 matches 12 bases. This CDR3 is 14 amino acids long. The V and J ends lost 5 bases and 3 bases, in that order; junction bases with no gene match: 5. In germline, CDR1 is DFQATT, CDR2 SNEGSKA (reference sequence). The CDR3 bases are TGCAGTGCTTCGACTAGCGGGGGTTTCTACGAGCAGTACTTC. It is translated as CSASTSGGFYEQYF.

This clonotype was seen a few times. The J gene is TRBJ2-7, the V gene TRBV7-2; no definite D call. The germline CDR1 and CDR2 sequences are SGHTA and FQGNSA. The CDR3 spans 11 residues. The V end was cut by 3 bases, the J end by 5 bases, with 5 bases between. CDR3: CASSFLHEQYF. The CDR3 DNA follows: TGTGCCAGCAGCTTTCTTCACGAGCAGTACTTC. Looking up the rest from reference TRBV7-2 and TRBJ2-7 gives the full variable domain: GAGVSQSPSNKVTEKGKDVELRCDPISGHTALYWYRQSLGQGLEFLIYFQGNSAPDKSGLPSDRFSAERTGGSVSTLTIQRTQQEDSAVYLCASSFLHEQYFGPGTRLTVT.

This clonotype was found many times. DNA of the CDR3: TGTGCCAGCAGCTTATATGGGACCTCGGGCGATGAGCAGTTCTTC. It translates to CASSLYGTSGDEQFF. The chain couples TRBV7-9 to TRBJ2-1, with D tentatively TRBD1 or TRBD2 (5 bases each). Looked up from germline, CDR1 is SEHNR and CDR2 is FQNEAQ (reference sequence). This CDR3 has 15 residues. V was pared by 2 bases and J by 8 bases, with 16 bases between.

The chain couples TRBV11-3 to TRBJ1-1, with 8 bases lining up with TRBD1. V was pared by 3 bases and J by 7 bases, with 10 bases of the junction left unmatched. This CDR3 region has 15 residues. The germline gives CDR1 SGHNT, CDR2 YENEEA. The CDR3 region has the DNA TGTGCCAGCAGCTTTGACAGGGGAGGGGAGGTTGAAGCTTTCTTT. It yields the protein CASSFDRGGEVEAFF.

This clonotype appeared a few times. The chain employs TRBV24-1 and TRBJ2-3; no clear D. V was clipped by 4 bases and J by 4 bases, with 14 bases between them. The CDR3 contains 15 residues. Germline V gene lookup returns CDR1 KGHDR and CDR2 SFDVKD. CDR3 loop: CATSDKDGLPDTQYF. The DNA of the CDR3 is TGTGCCACCAGTGACAAAGACGGATTACCAGATACGCAGTATTTT.

This sequence joins TRBV4-2 and TRBJ2-3; D is unresolved. CDR1 and CDR2 from the germline V gene are LGHNA and YNFKEQ. This CDR3 region has 12 residues. V shed 3 bases and J shed 6 bases, with 7 bases lying between them. The CDR3 DNA follows: TGTGCCAGCAGCCACGAAGAGGATACGCAGTATTTT. This encodes CASSHEEDTQYF.

The sample holds many counts of this clonotype. The rearrangement joins TRBV5-4 to TRBJ2-1; 9 nucleotides align to TRBD2. CDR3 length: 15 residues. With V trimmed by 2 bases and J by 4 bases, 4 bases remained unmatched. Germline V CDR1 and CDR2: SGHNT, YYREEE (reference sequence). CDR3 amino acids: CASSFSGRIYNEQFF. The CDR3 DNA sequence: TGTGCCAGCAGCTTTAGCGGGAGAATTTACAATGAGCAGTTCTTC.

The chain couples TRBV27 to TRBJ2-7; D ambiguous. The germline CDR1 and CDR2 sequences are MNHEY and SMNVEV (reference sequence). The CDR3 runs 13 residues. V gave up 7 bases and J gave up 0 bases, with 10 bases separating them. Written as DNA, the CDR3 is TGTGCCAGCAAAAAATTGGGCTCCTACGAGCAGTACTTC. This gives the protein CASKKLGSYEQYF.

This clonotype was counted only a few times. The chain carries TRBV15 and TRBJ1-1, with TRBD1 matching over 9 bases. V was clipped by 3 bases and J by 6 bases; unmatched bases: 5. CDR1 is LNHNV, CDR2 YYDKDF, per germline (reference sequence). The CDR3 extends over 14 amino acids. The chain's CDR3 is CATSRTGGSAEAFF. The CDR3, as DNA: TGTGCCACCAGCAGGACAGGGGGTTCGGCTGAAGCTTTCTTT.

This clonotype was seen more than once but under ten times. This chain joins TRBV12-3 or TRBV12-4 and TRBJ2-7; the D call may be TRBD1 or TRBD2 (5 bases each). Between the trimmed V and J ends, which lost 8 bases and 2 bases, there was a span of 10 bases. The CDR3 totals 12 residues. In nucleotides, the CDR3 is TGTGCCAGCCGGGACCCTCCCTACGAGCAGTACTTC. The encoded protein is CASRDPPYEQYF.